Below are 16 T cell receptor beta chains sequenced from a single sample in a study of blood T cell repertoires in COVID-19 (TCRdb year 2020). Preparation of the library involved the immunoSEQ multiplex PCR assay. TCRdb obtained this table from immuneACCESS and retained in-frame rearrangements with V and J assigned. These tables miss some clones; where compared with another copy, unresolved V genes account for less than half of the shortfall, and the remainder is unexplained. The sample contains under 150,000 clones, about four fifths of them found a single time. 5% to 7.5% of the sample is in the top ten clones. The material sequenced was peripheral blood. These receptor sequences come from a human donor in a cohort sampled during active COVID-19.

A single count supports this clone. The chain employs TRBV6-1 and TRBJ2-1; the D gene is possibly TRBD2 (5 bases). CDR3 size: 13 residues. The V end was cut by 2 bases, the J end by 12 bases, with 14 bases between. Germline values: CDR1 MNHNS, CDR2 SASEGT. The CDR3 sequence is CASSEWAGVGQFF. CDR3 coding DNA: TGTGCCAGCAGTGAATGGGCCGGGGTGGGGCAGTTCTTC.

The chain is built from TRBV28 and TRBJ1-5; 7 nucleotides agree with TRBD1. The CDR3 loop spans 15 amino acids. After removal of 4 bases from V and 4 bases from J, the junction contained 7 bases not matched to a gene. Per germline, CDR1 MDHEN and CDR2 SYDVKM. CDR3 sequence reads: CASSSQDRVNQPQHF. CDR3 nucleotides: TGTGCCAGCAGTTCCCAAGACAGGGTTAATCAGCCCCAGCATTTT.

The chain couples TRBV5-1 to TRBJ1-6; 10 nucleotides agree with TRBD1. Germline lookup yields CDR1 SGHRS and CDR2 YFSETQ. CDR3 length equals 19 residues. Unmatched junction bases numbered 6, after V lost 0 bases and J lost 0 bases. The CDR3 protein is CASSLVGQGRVSYNSPLHF. The CDR3 DNA reads as TGCGCCAGCAGCTTGGTGGGACAGGGGCGGGTCTCCTATAATTCACCCCTCCACTTT.

This chain uses TRBV11-2 with TRBJ2-3; 9 positions match TRBD1. This CDR3 contains 16 residues. The trim removed 4 bases at V and 5 bases at J, leaving 10 bases unmatched. The germline V gene encodes CDR1 SGHAT and CDR2 FQNNGV. CDR3 sequence: CASSSRGTGSKDTQYF. CDR3 DNA: TGTGCCAGCAGCTCCCGCGGGACAGGGAGTAAAGATACGCAGTATTTT.

This clone came up many times. The same CDR3 arises from other DNA sequences in this sample as well. The V call is TRBV7-3, the J call TRBJ2-3; maybe TRBD2 (6 bases). V gave up 2 bases and J gave up 3 bases, with 9 bases separating them. The CDR3 totals 14 residues. Per germline, CDR1 SGHTA and CDR2 FQGTGA. In nucleotides, the CDR3 is TGTGCCAGCAGCTTAGGAGGGAGGACAGATACGCAGTATTTT. It yields the protein CASSLGGRTDTQYF.

The rearrangement links TRBV7-2 to TRBJ2-5; D may be TRBD2 (5 bases). Trimming stripped 5 bases from V and 6 bases from J, with 13 bases between. CDR3 length: 13 amino acids. Germline loops: CDR1 SGHTA, CDR2 FQGNSA. This CDR3 reads CASSPGNGQTQYF. The CDR3 nucleotides are TGTGCCAGCAGCCCCGGGAACGGGCAGACCCAGTACTTC.

The CDR3 DNA sequence: TGTGCCAGCAGTTACGGCCCTCCTGAAGCTTTCTTT. Protein: CASSYGPPEAFF. The V gene is TRBV6-6, the J gene TRBJ1-1; D is ambiguous. V dropped 2 bases and J dropped 6 bases, with 7 bases sitting between them. Germline V CDR1 and CDR2: MNHNY, SVGAGI (reference sequence). There are 12 residues in the CDR3.

The gene calls are TRBV3-1 (or the pseudogene TRBV3-2) and TRBJ1-6; maybe TRBD1 (6 bases). This CDR3 contains 16 residues. Trimming pared 3 bases from V and 9 bases from J, leaving 18 bases between. CDR1 is LGHDT and CDR2 is YNNKEL in the germline V gene (reference sequence). Here the CDR3 reads CASSHSLGASGSPLHF. The CDR3 DNA is TGTGCCAGCAGCCACTCGCTGGGGGCCTCAGGTTCACCCCTCCACTTT.

The chain joins TRBV6-5 to TRBJ1-2; D gene ambiguous. The germline V gene encodes CDR1 MNHEY and CDR2 SVGAGI. This CDR3 is built from 13 residues. V was pared by 2 bases and J by 1 base, with 5 bases between. The CDR3 reads CASSYDNNYGYTF. CDR3 sequence (DNA): TGTGCCAGCAGTTACGACAATAACTATGGCTACACCTTC.

The chain joins TRBV7-9 to TRBJ2-1, with a possible D match to TRBD1 (6 bases). The V gene's germline CDR1 is SEHNR and CDR2 FQNEAQ (reference sequence). V shed 3 bases and J shed 6 bases, with 9 bases lying between them. The CDR3 totals 13 residues. The CDR3 loop reads CASSFRGGNEQFF. CDR3 DNA: TGTGCCAGCAGCTTTCGAGGGGGCAATGAGCAGTTCTTC.

CDR3 protein: CASSIAISGGQGTQPQHF. CDR3 coding DNA: TGTGCCAGTAGTATAGCTATATCCGGGGGACAGGGGACCCAGCCCCAGCATTTT. The chain has TRBV19 and TRBJ1-5, with 10 nucleotides matching TRBD1. The CDR3 length is 18 residues. Per the germline V gene, CDR1 is LNHDA and CDR2 is SQIVND (reference sequence). Germline trimming cut 1 base from V and 7 bases from J; bases unmatched to any gene: 13.

This clone came up a few times. The V call is TRBV24-1, the J call TRBJ2-2; 11 bases line up with TRBD1. Looked up from germline, CDR1 is KGHDR and CDR2 is SFDVKD. This CDR3 is 16 amino acids long. Trimming removed 0 bases from V and 5 bases from J; junction bases left unmatched: 1. CDR3 sequence: CATSDLGDRGTGELFF. Written as DNA, the CDR3 is TGTGCCACCAGTGATTTGGGGGACAGGGGGACCGGGGAGCTGTTTTTT.

The chain couples TRBV5-5 to TRBJ2-5, with D maybe TRBD2 (5 bases). CDR1 and CDR2 from the germline V gene are SGHKS and YYEKEE (reference sequence). This CDR3 is 16 amino acids long. With 5 bases removed from V and 3 bases from J, the gap between germline ends came to 20 bases. CDR3 sequence reads: CASSLLRGSPEETQYF. For the CDR3, the DNA is TGTGCCAGCAGTCTCCTGCGCGGGTCCCCCGAAGAGACCCAGTACTTC.

The CDR3 region has the DNA TGTGCCACCAGCAGACGACTAGCGGGGAGCACAGATACGCAGTATTTT. It specifies CATSRRLAGSTDTQYF. This sequence joins TRBV15 and TRBJ2-3, with 11 bases fitting TRBD2. The V segment lost 2 bases and the J segment 0 bases; nucleotides outside the gene matches: 1. The CDR3 runs 16 residues. CDR1 LNHNV and CDR2 YYDKDF come from the germline V gene (reference sequence).

The rearrangement joins TRBV30 to TRBJ1-2; TRBD1 agrees at 10 bases. Germline V CDR1 and CDR2: GTSNPN, SVGIG (reference sequence). V was pared by 3 bases and J by 4 bases, with 8 bases of the junction left unmatched. The CDR3 has 15 amino acids. Written as DNA, the CDR3 is TGTGCCTGGAGCACCGGGACAGGGGTCCCCTATGGCTACACCTTC. Translating gives CAWSTGTGVPYGYTF. The full variable domain, rest sourced from reference TRBV30 and TRBJ1-2, is SQTIHQWPATLVQPVGSPLSLECTVEGTSNPNLYWYRQAAGRGLQLLFYSVGIGQISSEVPQNLSASRPQDRQFILSSKKLLLSDSGFYLCAWSTGTGVPYGYTFGSGTRLTVV.

The genes are TRBV5-8 and TRBJ2-1, with D hard to call. Germline-derived CDR1 and CDR2 are SGHTS and YDEGEE. The CDR3 covers 14 residues. Trimming pared 2 bases from V and 9 bases from J, leaving 15 bases between. The CDR3 coding sequence is TGTGCCAGCAGCTTAATTTTATCAGGAAGTGAGCAGTTCTTC. Translating gives CASSLILSGSEQFF.